The 10 T cell receptor beta chains presented below share a single source sample, sequenced in a study of T cell responses to AZD1222 COVID-19 vaccine. Produced via immunoSEQ multiplex PCR; TCRdb's table is partial and in-frame only. The sample lists 50,000 to 75,000 clones; 89% were seen once. Here the sequenced sample was peripheral blood, taken 28 days after the second AZD1222 dose. These TCRs come from an adult who received the AZD1222 COVID-19 vaccine.

V usage is TRBV6-5 and J usage is TRBJ2-5, with TRBD1 as a possible D gene (5 bases). Germline lookup yields CDR1 MNHEY and CDR2 SVGAGI. Deletions cut 2 bases from V and 2 bases from J, with 9 bases between. CDR3 length: 14 residues. The CDR3 is CASSYRAGQETQYF. The CDR3 bases are TGTGCCAGCAGTTACCGGGCAGGGCAAGAGACCCAGTACTTC.

The sample holds one count of this clone. The chain recombines TRBV15 with TRBJ2-2; D remains unclear. The V gene's germline CDR1 is LNHNV and CDR2 YYDKDF (reference sequence). The CDR3 runs 13 residues. V lost 1 base to trimming and J lost 4 bases, with 4 bases between them. The CDR3, as DNA: TGTGCCACCAGCAGAGGTTCCACCGGGGAGCTGTTTTTT. Amino acids: CATSRGSTGELFF.

The V call is TRBV6-2 or TRBV6-3, the J call TRBJ1-1; TRBD1 aligns across 7 bases. The CDR3 length is 13 residues. The germline CDR1 and CDR2 sequences are MNHEY and SVGEGT. V was pared by 6 bases and J by 3 bases, with 4 bases of the junction left unmatched. Here the CDR3 reads CASSWGQHTEAFF. The CDR3 region has the DNA TGTGCCAGCAGCTGGGGACAGCACACTGAAGCTTTCTTT.

The chain joins TRBV5-1 to TRBJ2-7; TRBD1 matches 8 bases. Germline CDR1 reads SGHRS; CDR2 reads YFSETQ. V was pared by 0 bases and J by 2 bases, with 7 bases of the junction left unmatched. The CDR3 covers 16 residues. CDR3 nucleotide sequence: TGCGCCAGCAGCTTGGTTCCGGGGACAGGTACCTACGAGCAGTACTTC. It is translated as CASSLVPGTGTYEQYF.

This chain links TRBV19 with TRBJ2-3, with a tentative D call TRBD2 (6 bases). CDR1 LNHDA and CDR2 SQIVND come from the germline V gene (reference sequence). CDR3 length equals 16 residues. V dropped 1 base and J dropped 6 bases, with 17 bases sitting between them. CDR3 residues: CASSIAPTSMSDTQYF. The CDR3 coding sequence is TGTGCCAGTAGTATAGCGCCGACTAGTATGTCTGATACGCAGTATTTT. The variable domain in full, with the rest retrieved from reference TRBV19 and TRBJ2-3, is DGGITQSPKYLFRKEGQNVTLSCEQNLNHDAMYWYRQDPGQGLRLIYYSQIVNDFQKGDIAEGYSVSREKKESFPLTVTSAQKNPTAFYLCASSIAPTSMSDTQYFGPGTRLTVL.

This chain joins TRBV5-1 and TRBJ1-2; D may be TRBD1 (5 bases). V dropped 0 bases and J dropped 7 bases, with 10 bases sitting between them. Germline CDR1 reads SGHRS; CDR2 reads YFSETQ. The CDR3 totals 13 residues. The CDR3 DNA reads as TGCGCCAGCAGCTTGGCGGGACTTGGTGGCTACACCTTC. Protein product: CASSLAGLGGYTF.

The genes are TRBV7-6 and TRBJ1-3; D is uncertain. In germline, CDR1 is SGHVS, CDR2 FNYEAQ. Trimming stripped 5 bases from V and 4 bases from J, with 9 bases between. The CDR3 loop spans 13 amino acids. This CDR3 is CASSPGRGNTIYF. CDR3 nucleotides: TGTGCCAGCAGCCCAGGTCGGGGAAACACCATATATTTT.

This chain joins TRBV6-1 and TRBJ1-4, with 8 bases matching TRBD1. V dropped 8 bases and J dropped 3; count of bases not matched to a gene: 5. Germline-derived CDR1 and CDR2 are MNHNS and SASEGT. This CDR3 spans 14 amino acids. The CDR3: CASGQGTANEKLFF. The CDR3 coding sequence is TGTGCCAGCGGACAGGGCACAGCTAATGAAAAACTGTTTTTT.

This chain uses TRBV6-1 with TRBJ1-5; 7 bases match TRBD1. The CDR3 is 18 amino acids. In germline, CDR1 is MNHNS, CDR2 SASEGT. V shed 2 bases and J 1 base; nucleotides not matched to a gene: 11. The CDR3 loop is CASSELTGGRGSNQPQHF. Written as DNA, the CDR3 is TGTGCCAGCAGTGAACTGACGGGGGGCAGGGGGAGCAATCAGCCCCAGCATTTT.

V gene TRBV14 combines with J gene TRBJ2-3; TRBD1 is a possible D gene (6 bases). The CDR3 covers 16 residues. V lost 5 bases and J lost 6, with 21 bases in between. Germline-derived CDR1 and CDR2 are SGHDN and FVKESK. The CDR3: CASSTTGSRGPDTQYF. CDR3 bases: TGTGCCAGCAGCACAACAGGGTCACGGGGACCGGATACGCAGTATTTT.